These 18 T cell receptor beta chains were all obtained from the same sample, sequenced in a study of blood T cell repertoires in COVID-19. The table came from immunoSEQ multiplex PCR; TCRdb's copy has only in-frame clones and leaves some out. Altogether 250,000 or so clones are present, more than 75% being singletons, with the ten largest covering 1.5% to 2%. Sequenced material: PBMCs or T cells enriched from blood (not recorded which). The receptor source for this set is a woman aged 45-65 years who had recovered from COVID-19.

The gene calls are TRBV6-5 and TRBJ1-5; the D gene is possibly TRBD1 (5 bases). CDR3 length: 15 residues. Germline V lookup: CDR1 MNHEY, CDR2 SVGAGI. Between the trimmed V and J ends, which lost 6 bases and 1 base, there was a span of 13 bases. The CDR3 nucleotides are TGTGCCAGCAGGCCACAGGCAGTCAGCAATCAGCCCCAGCATTTT. It translates to CASRPQAVSNQPQHF.

The CDR3 protein is CATSGQGDSGELFF. As DNA, the CDR3 is TGTGCCACCAGCGGACAGGGTGACTCCGGGGAGCTGTTTTTT. The rearrangement joins TRBV24-1 to TRBJ2-2, with 8 nucleotides matching TRBD1. The CDR3 consists of 14 residues. The germline V gene has CDR1 KGHDR and CDR2 SFDVKD. J gave up 6 bases and V 7 bases, and 6 bases lay outside the gene matches.

The V gene is TRBV5-5, the J gene TRBJ1-3, with D possibly being TRBD1 (6 bases). The germline V gene has CDR1 SGHKS and CDR2 YYEKEE (reference sequence). The CDR3 runs to 18 residues. Between the trimmed V and J ends, which lost 1 base and 0 bases, there was a span of 17 bases. The chain's CDR3 is CASSLNLRGRSSGNTIYF. In DNA, the CDR3 is TGTGCCAGCAGCTTGAATCTCAGGGGCCGAAGCTCTGGAAACACCATATATTTT.

The chain couples TRBV20-1 to TRBJ1-1, with D possibly TRBD1 on 5 matching bases. The CDR3 runs to 12 residues. Germline-derived CDR1 and CDR2 are DFQATT and SNEGSKA (reference sequence). Trimming cost V 3 bases and J 4 bases, with 9 bases left between them. CDR3 sequence (DNA): TGCAGTGCTAGTTCGACAGTCACTGAAGCTTTCTTT. Its translation: CSASSTVTEAFF.

The V gene is TRBV11-1, the J gene TRBJ2-2; D perhaps matches TRBD2 (5 bases). In germline, CDR1 is SGHAT, CDR2 FQDESV (reference sequence). Trimming shortened V by 6 bases and J by 0 bases, and 8 bases separated the two germline ends. This CDR3 region has 14 residues. CDR3 protein: CASSLRANTGELFF. The CDR3 DNA reads TGTGCCAGCAGTTTGCGGGCGAACACCGGGGAGCTGTTTTTT.

The chain is built from TRBV2 and TRBJ1-1; 10 positions match TRBD1. This CDR3 has 15 amino acids. Trimming cost V 2 bases and J 6 bases; bases outside gene matches: 6. Germline lookup yields CDR1 SNHLY and CDR2 FYNNEI. The CDR3 spells CASSETGTGVSEAFF. CDR3 sequence (DNA): TGTGCCAGCAGTGAAACCGGGACAGGGGTCTCTGAAGCTTTCTTT.

This chain links TRBV10-3 with TRBJ2-2; D is ambiguous. The length of the CDR3 is 13 residues. The germline V gene encodes CDR1 ENHRY and CDR2 SYGVKD. The V gene lost 2 bases and the J gene lost 5 bases, with 6 bases spanning the gap. CDR3 amino acids: CAISEAETGELFF. In DNA, the CDR3 is TGTGCCATCAGTGAGGCCGAGACCGGGGAGCTGTTTTTT.

This chain connects TRBV7-6 to TRBJ2-1; 8 bases fit TRBD1. CDR1 and CDR2 (germline): SGHVS, FNYEAQ. With V trimmed by 5 bases and J by 6 bases, 9 bases remained unmatched. This CDR3 comprises 15 residues. The CDR3 is CASSPTGGTGNEQFF. The CDR3 region has the DNA TGTGCCAGCAGCCCTACAGGGGGGACAGGCAATGAGCAGTTCTTC.

The chain employs TRBV4-3 and TRBJ2-2; a weak D match, TRBD2 (5 bases). V lost 1 base to trimming and J lost 4 bases, with 10 bases between them. The CDR3 loop spans 15 amino acids. Germline CDR1 and CDR2: LGHNA and YSLEER. The CDR3 DNA reads as TGCGCCAGCAGCCAAGGGAGCGGATCCACCGGGGAGCTGTTTTTT. Translation gives CASSQGSGSTGELFF.

The CDR3 nucleotides are TGTGCCAGCAGCCTCCCGGGACAGGCAACCGAAAAACTGTTTTTT. This sequence encodes CASSLPGQATEKLFF. This chain links TRBV3-1 (or the pseudogene TRBV3-2) with TRBJ1-4; 8 nucleotides line up with TRBD1. The V and J ends lost 4 bases and 8 bases, in that order; junction bases with no gene match: 9. Germline-derived CDR1 and CDR2 are LGHDT and YNNKEL (reference sequence). This CDR3 is 15 amino acids long.

This chain joins TRBV18 and TRBJ2-2; TRBD2 aligns across 12 bases. CDR1 and CDR2 from the germline V gene are KGHSH and LQKENI. Trimming removed 6 bases from V and 1 base from J; junction bases left unmatched: 21. The CDR3 spans 22 residues. CDR3 nucleotides: TGTGCCAGCTCGGAAAGGGCGATACGGGAATCGACTAGCGGGAGGAACACCGGGGAGCTGTTTTTT. Amino acids: CASSERAIRESTSGRNTGELFF.

Concerning this clone: An end of the junction differs from the germline gene, which may be a read error. The chain recombines TRBV5-1 with TRBJ1-2, with D unclear. This CDR3 region has 14 residues. From germline, CDR1 is SGHRS and CDR2 YFSETQ. CDR3: CASSLDPGKPVFAF. The CDR3 coding sequence is TGCGCCAGCAGCTTGGACCCGGGAAAGCCGGTTTTCGCCTTC.

The rearrangement links TRBV6-1 to TRBJ2-2; D uncertain. Trimming stripped 6 bases from V and 1 base from J, with 9 bases between. Germline CDR1 reads MNHNS; CDR2 reads SASEGT. The CDR3 has 14 residues. The CDR3 region is CASSPSGNTGELFF. DNA of the CDR3: TGTGCCAGCAGCCCGTCGGGGAACACCGGGGAGCTGTTTTTT.

This chain uses TRBV5-4 with TRBJ1-3, with TRBD1 identical over 7 bases. The CDR3 is made up of 17 amino acids. Trimming removed 1 base from V and 0 bases from J; junction bases left unmatched: 7. Germline CDR1 is SGHNT and CDR2 is YYREEE (reference sequence). CDR3 DNA sequence: TGTGCCAGCAGCTTGTGGGGCGGGACAGCCTCTGGAAACACCATATATTTT. Translation: CASSLWGGTASGNTIYF.

The V and J genes are TRBV30 and TRBJ2-5; TRBD1 matches at 8 bases. This CDR3 region has 15 residues. Germline CDR1 GTSNPN, CDR2 SVGIG (reference sequence). V dropped 0 bases and J dropped 1; count of bases not matched to a gene: 4. The CDR3 nucleotides are TGTGCCTGGAGTGTCGGAGGACAGGGCCAAGAGACCCAGTACTTC. Translation gives CAWSVGGQGQETQYF.

This clone was seen a single time. V is TRBV5-4 and J is TRBJ2-4; TRBD2 might be the D (5 bases). Germline V gene lookup returns CDR1 SGHNT and CDR2 YYREEE (reference sequence). V was pared by 5 bases and J by 8 bases, with 20 bases between. The CDR3 runs to 15 residues. The CDR3 protein is CASSQRRGVGDIQYF. The CDR3 DNA is TGTGCCAGCAGTCAGCGCCGGGGAGTCGGGGACATTCAGTACTTC.

The V gene is TRBV30, the J gene TRBJ2-1; 9 nucleotides match TRBD1. Germline-derived CDR1 and CDR2 are GTSNPN and SVGIG (reference sequence). The CDR3 consists of 14 residues. V gave up 4 bases and J gave up 8 bases; unmatched junction bases: 9. CDR3 protein: CAWTPGQGRDEQFF. DNA of the CDR3: TGTGCCTGGACACCGGGACAGGGACGCGATGAGCAGTTCTTC. Filled out from reference TRBV30 and TRBJ2-1, the complete variable domain reads SQTIHQWPATLVQPVGSPLSLECTVEGTSNPNLYWYRQAAGRGLQLLFYSVGIGQISSEVPQNLSASRPQDRQFILSSKKLLLSDSGFYLCAWTPGQGRDEQFFGPGTRLTVL.

The chain has TRBV4-1 and TRBJ1-2; TRBD1 agrees at 8 bases. Germline V lookup: CDR1 MGHRA, CDR2 YSYEKL. This CDR3 spans 15 amino acids. With 1 base clipped from V and 4 bases from J, the junction kept 5 bases outside the gene matches. The CDR3, as DNA: TGCGCCAGCAGCCAAGGACAGGGGATTCTCTATGGCTACACCTTC. Its translation is CASSQGQGILYGYTF.